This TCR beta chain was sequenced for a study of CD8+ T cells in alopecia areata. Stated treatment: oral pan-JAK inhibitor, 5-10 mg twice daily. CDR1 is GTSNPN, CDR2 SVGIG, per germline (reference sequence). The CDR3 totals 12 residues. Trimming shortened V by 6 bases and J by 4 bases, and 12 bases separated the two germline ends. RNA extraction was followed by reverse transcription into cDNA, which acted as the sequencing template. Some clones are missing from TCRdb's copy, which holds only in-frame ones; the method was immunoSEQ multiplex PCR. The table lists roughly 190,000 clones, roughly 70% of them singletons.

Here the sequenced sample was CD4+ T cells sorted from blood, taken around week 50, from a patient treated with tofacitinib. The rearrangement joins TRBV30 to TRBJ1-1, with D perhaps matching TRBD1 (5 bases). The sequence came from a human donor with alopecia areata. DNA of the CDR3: TGTGCCTGTTTGGGGGGGAGCACTGAAGCTTTCTTT. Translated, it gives CACLGGSTEAFF. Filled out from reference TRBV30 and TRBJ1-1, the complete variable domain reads SQTIHQWPATLVQPVGSPLSLECTVEGTSNPNLYWYRQAAGRGLQLLFYSVGIGQISSEVPQNLSASRPQDRQFILSSKKLLLSDSGFYLCACLGGSTEAFFGQGTRLTVV.